These 19 T cell receptor beta chains came from one sample sequenced in a study of monozygotic twins with inflammatory bowel disease. TCRdb re-called the 5' RACE reads; every CDR3 protein appears as one record, without DNA. The repertoire table contains under 150,000 distinct CDR3 sequences. Input material: blood. The receptor source for this set is a human donor with ulcerative colitis or Crohn's disease, or a healthy co-twin of an affected twin (not recorded which).

J is TRBJ2-7 and V is TRBV12-3 or TRBV12-4; TCRdb picks TRBD1, but there is no DNA to check that call. This CDR3 is built from 16 residues. CDR3 sequence reads: CASSFTGGQGGYEQYF.

The chain recombines TRBV6-2 or TRBV6-3 with TRBJ2-7; TCRdb's D call, TRBD2, is unchecked because there is no DNA. This CDR3 has 14 residues. CDR1 and CDR2 (germline): MNHEY, SVGEGT. The CDR3 region is CASAYTANSYEQYF.

CDR3 sequence reads: CASSLGLNNEQFF. V gene TRBV5-6 combines with J gene TRBJ2-1. CDR3 length: 13 residues. Germline CDR1 and CDR2: SGHDT and YYEEEE.

This chain uses TRBV7-2 with TRBJ2-7; TCRdb names TRBD1, which stays unverified in the absence of DNA. The CDR3 runs to 14 residues. Germline V gene data show CDR1 as SGHTA and CDR2 as FQGNSA. CDR3: CASSIGGTTYEQYF.

The rearrangement links TRBV11-2 to TRBJ2-5; the TCRdb D gene call, TRBD2, has no DNA to confirm it. Germline V CDR1 and CDR2: SGHAT, FQNNGV. The CDR3 is 15 amino acids. The CDR3 protein is CASSLDRASGGPGYF. Looking up the rest from reference TRBV11-2 and TRBJ2-5 gives the full variable domain: EAGVAQSPRYKIIEKRQSVAFWCNPISGHATLYWYQQILGQGPKLLIQFQNNGVVDDSQLPKDRFSAERLKGVDSTLKIQPAKLEDSAVYLCASSLDRASGGPGYFGPGTRLLVL.

The rearrangement links TRBV20-1 to TRBJ2-5; with no DNA, the TCRdb D assignment of TRBD1 cannot be verified. The CDR3 loop spans 14 amino acids. Germline assignment: CDR1 DFQATT and CDR2 SNEGSKA (reference sequence). CDR3: CSARVYDPGETQYF.

V usage is TRBV7-2 and J usage is TRBJ2-7. Germline V gives CDR1 SGHTA, CDR2 FQGNSA. This CDR3 has 13 residues. The CDR3 sequence: CASSLALPYEQYF.

This chain joins TRBV7-3 and TRBJ2-1; TCRdb proposes TRBD2, but this gene call is untestable without DNA. CDR3 length: 20 amino acids. CDR1 is SGHTA and CDR2 is FQGTGA in the germline V gene. Here the CDR3 reads CASSASVGLAGGPEHNEQFF.

This chain links TRBV12-3 or TRBV12-4 with TRBJ2-5; TCRdb indicates TRBD2, and absent DNA this call remains unverified. This CDR3 is 13 amino acids long. The CDR3 protein is CASSRAVQETQYF.

J is TRBJ1-6 and V is TRBV19. The CDR3 length is 15 residues. Germline lookup yields CDR1 LNHDA and CDR2 SQIVND (reference sequence). The chain's CDR3 is CASSRGRSYNSPLHF. Variable domain in full (rest from reference TRBV19 and TRBJ1-6): DGGITQSPKYLFRKEGQNVTLSCEQNLNHDAMYWYRQDPGQGLRLIYYSQIVNDFQKGDIAEGYSVSREKKESFPLTVTSAQKNPTAFYLCASSRGRSYNSPLHFGNGTRLTVT.

CDR3 sequence reads: CASSLVMRFAAGVNYEQYF. The chain has TRBV11-2 and TRBJ2-7; lacking DNA, the TRBD1 call made by TCRdb goes unchecked. CDR3 size: 19 residues. Germline V gives CDR1 SGHAT, CDR2 FQNNGV. Supplemented by reference TRBV11-2 and TRBJ2-7, the full variable domain reads EAGVAQSPRYKIIEKRQSVAFWCNPISGHATLYWYQQILGQGPKLLIQFQNNGVVDDSQLPKDRFSAERLKGVDSTLKIQPAKLEDSAVYLCASSLVMRFAAGVNYEQYFGPGTRLTVT.

The chain uses TRBV12-3 or TRBV12-4 and TRBJ2-1; TCRdb selects TRBD1, and the lack of DNA leaves this call unchecked. The CDR3 spans 15 residues. CDR3 in amino acids: CASRPSGSPYNEQFF.

This chain connects TRBV4-2 to TRBJ2-3; TCRdb proposes TRBD2, but this gene call is untestable without DNA. Germline CDR1 and CDR2: LGHNA and YNFKEQ. The CDR3 has 18 amino acids. CDR3 loop: CASSQETSGGAESDTQYF.

This chain links TRBV3-1 with TRBJ2-7; TCRdb's D call, TRBD1, is unchecked because there is no DNA. Germline CDR1 reads LGHDT; CDR2 reads YNNKEL (reference sequence). The CDR3 has 14 residues. CDR3 protein: CASSQDGRVGEQYF.

The gene calls are TRBV24-1 and TRBJ2-1; TCRdb's D call, TRBD1, is unchecked because there is no DNA. Germline V gene sequence: CDR1 KGHDR, CDR2 SFDVKD. The CDR3 runs to 14 residues. CDR3 loop: CATSVGTIYNEQFF.

This chain links TRBV6-5 with TRBJ2-3; TCRdb picks TRBD2, but there is no DNA to check that call. This CDR3 comprises 18 residues. Germline values: CDR1 MNHEY, CDR2 SVGAGI. The CDR3 region is CASSTDPGLAGEQGTQYF.

The CDR3 here is CASSPGQGANYGYTF. V and J are TRBV9 and TRBJ1-2; TCRdb returns TRBD1, unconfirmable since there is no DNA. In germline, CDR1 is SGDLS, CDR2 YYNGEE. The CDR3 length is 15 residues. Drawing the rest from reference TRBV9 and TRBJ1-2, the complete variable domain is DSGVTQTPKHLITATGQRVTLRCSPRSGDLSVYWYQQSLDQGLQFLIQYYNGEERAKGNILERFSAQQFPDLHSELNLSSLELGDSALYFCASSPGQGANYGYTFGSGTRLTVV.

This sequence joins TRBV2 and TRBJ2-1; TCRdb reports TRBD1, a call that lacks DNA to check it against. The CDR3 is made up of 14 amino acids. Germline V CDR1 and CDR2: SNHLY, FYNNEI. CDR3: CASSEGGNYNEQFF.

The chain is built from TRBV7-9 and TRBJ2-2. In germline, CDR1 is SEHNR, CDR2 FQNEAQ (reference sequence). The CDR3 sequence is 16 residues long. Here the CDR3 reads CASNVAWTANTGELFF.